The rows below give T cell receptor beta chains drawn from one sample of a study of T cells in Graves' hyperthyroidism and ophthalmopathy. TCRdb re-analysed the multiplex PCR reads in MiXCR, keeping a single row per CDR3 protein. The sample carries around 300,000 distinct CDR3 sequences, 13% to 15% recorded once. The sample consisted of blood. The receptors were gathered from a woman aged 45-60 years with Graves' hyperthyroidism that later progressed to Graves' ophthalmopathy. Both conserved end residues are part of each CDR3. A D gene is named only where the DNA matches it firmly. The size field is filled for only some rows; it gives once, few, many or a size class.

d_gene,j_gene,v_gene,abundance,len,CDR3aa,CDR3nt
-,TRBJ1-2,TRBV20-1,many,11,CSASDVYGYTF,TGCAGTGCTAGCGATGTTTATGGCTACACCTTC
-,TRBJ1-1,TRBV6-5,-,11,CASSSSDEAFF,TGTGCCAGCAGTAGCTCGGACGAAGCTTTCTTT
TRBD2,TRBJ2-1,TRBV29-1,many,16,CSVAGGVKSSYNEQFF,TGCAGCGTTGCGGGGGGGGTCAAAAGCTCCTACAATGAGCAGTTCTTC
TRBD2,TRBJ2-7,TRBV28,many,16,CASKKALAGGPREQYF,TGTGCCAGCAAAAAGGCGCTAGCGGGAGGGCCAAGGGAGCAGTACTTC
-,TRBJ1-1,TRBV5-5,many,16,CASSPSLGSMNTEAFF,TGTGCCAGCAGCCCCTCGCTTGGCAGTATGAACACTGAAGCTTTCTTT
-,TRBJ1-1,TRBV28,many,15,CASSLRYRRPGEAFF,TGTGCCAGCAGTTTACGGTATCGCAGGCCGGGTGAAGCTTTCTTT
TRBD1,TRBJ2-1,TRBV6-5,many,15,CASSYTRQGYNEQFF,TGTGCCAGCAGTTACACCCGACAGGGATACAATGAGCAGTTCTTC
-,TRBJ1-4,TRBV14,few,20,CASSQDNLPKTGPLGEKLFF,TGTGCCAGCAGCCAAGATAATTTACCTAAAACCGGGCCCCTGGGCGAAAAACTGTTTTTT
-,TRBJ1-1,TRBV30,many,14,CAWSVFPSRTEAFF,TGTGCCTGGAGTGTCTTTCCCTCGAGGACTGAAGCTTTCTTT
-,TRBJ2-1,TRBV4-1,-,18,CASSQTFGAYSSYNEQFF,TGCGCCAGCAGCCAGACATTCGGGGCGTACAGCTCCTACAATGAGCAGTTCTTC
-,TRBJ2-6,TRBV12-3/TRBV12-4,many,15,CASSLFDAGANVLTF,TGTGCCAGCAGTTTATTCGATGCTGGGGCCAACGTCCTGACTTTC
-,TRBJ1-2,TRBV5-1,many,14,CASSVQGNDYGYTF,TGCGCCAGCAGCGTCCAGGGGAATGACTATGGCTACACCTTC
-,TRBJ2-7,TRBV6-1,many,14,CASSTPTDSYEQYF,TGTGCCAGCAGTACCCCGACAGATTCCTACGAGCAGTACTTC
TRBD2,TRBJ2-3,TRBV6-5,many,15,CASSYVAGETDTQYF,TGTGCCAGCAGTTACGTAGCGGGAGAAACAGATACGCAGTATTTT
-,TRBJ2-7,TRBV29-1,-,13,CSVDRQGGYEQYF,TGCAGCGTTGATAGGCAGGGGGGCTACGAGCAGTACTTC
TRBD1,TRBJ2-7,TRBV3-1,many,13,CASSFRQGYEQYF,TGTGCCAGCAGCTTCCGACAGGGATACGAGCAGTACTTC
-,TRBJ2-1,TRBV20-1,many,16,CSARSGTQRPYNEQFF,TGCAGTGCTAGGTCCGGGACCCAGCGGCCCTACAATGAGCAGTTCTTC
TRBD1,TRBJ2-7,TRBV24-1,few,13,CATSEGQGYEQYF,TGTGCCACCAGTGAGGGACAGGGCTACGAGCAGTACTTC
-,TRBJ2-7,TRBV15,few,14,CATGPGQGFYEQYF,TGTGCCACCGGGCCTGGGCAGGGTTTCTACGAGCAGTACTTC
-,TRBJ2-2,TRBV19,few,14,CASTGGLNTGELFF,TGTGCCAGTACGGGCGGTTTGAACACCGGGGAGCTGTTTTTT
-,TRBJ1-1,TRBV18,many,14,CASSGRAKDTEAFF,TGTGCCAGCTCAGGGAGGGCGAAGGACACTGAAGCTTTCTTT
-,TRBJ2-7,TRBV5-1,few,13,CASRLGGAYEQYF,TGCGCCAGCAGGCTTGGCGGAGCCTACGAGCAGTACTTC
-,TRBJ2-7,TRBV11-2,many,12,CASSLPRGREYF,TGTGCCAGCAGCTTACCCCGGGGCCGGGAGTACTTC
TRBD1,TRBJ1-1,TRBV27,many,15,CASSLGQGWDTEAFF,TGTGCCAGCAGTTTAGGACAGGGGTGGGACACTGAAGCTTTCTTT